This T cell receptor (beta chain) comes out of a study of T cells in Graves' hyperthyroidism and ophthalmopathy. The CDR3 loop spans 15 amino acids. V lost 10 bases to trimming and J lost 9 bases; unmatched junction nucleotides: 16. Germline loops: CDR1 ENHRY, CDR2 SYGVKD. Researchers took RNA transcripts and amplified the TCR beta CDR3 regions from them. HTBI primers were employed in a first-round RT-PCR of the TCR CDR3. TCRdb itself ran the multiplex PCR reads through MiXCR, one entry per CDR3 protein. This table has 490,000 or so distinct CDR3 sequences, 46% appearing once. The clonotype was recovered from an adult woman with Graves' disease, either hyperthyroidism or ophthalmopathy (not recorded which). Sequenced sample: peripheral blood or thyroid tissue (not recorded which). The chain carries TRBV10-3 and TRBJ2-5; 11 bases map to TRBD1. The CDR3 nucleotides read TGTGCCACCGGACAGGGGGCCCACCTCAATCAGCCCCAGTACTTC. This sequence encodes CATGQGAHLNQPQYF.